This TCR beta chain was documented in a study of neurological immune-mediated disorders. The time point here: longitudinal time-point 1 (baseline). The starting material, 2 million PBMCs stored at -80 C, gave rise to the unsorted libraries. This clonotype was seen repeatedly, ten times or more. What it recognizes is unknown. Germline assignment: CDR1 MDHEN and CDR2 SYDVKM. The junction had 5 bases not matched to a gene; V was cut back by 6 bases and J by 3 bases. The CDR3 length is 13 residues. The cDNA was produced through 5'RACE with 10-nucleotide random UMIs. In every sequencing run, more than 170 million TCR-beta sequences were generated from 15-18 subjects. MiXCR, applied by TCRdb to the 5' RACE reads, yields one record per CDR3 protein. The sample lists roughly 75,000 distinct CDR3 sequences; about an eighth were seen once. Study conclusions and caveats: Because no CDR3 amino acid sequences were shared across subjects by expanded clones, private repertoires were suggested in all groups.

This sequence was found in a female donor with HTLV-1-associated myelopathy (HAM/TSP). The sequencing input was PBMCs. The rearrangement uses TRBV28 and TRBJ2-7; TRBD1 matches 7 bases. CDR3 in DNA: TGTGCCAGCAGCCCGGGACAGAACTACGAGCAGTACTTC. Its translation: CASSPGQNYEQYF.